Presented here are 10 T cell receptor beta chains from one specimen sequenced in a study of healthy donors' naive CD4 and CD8 T cells. Each TCR library used around 540 ng of total RNA and a linear amplification protocol. MiXCR, applied by TCRdb to the reads, yields one record per CDR3 protein. The sample includes 180,000 or so distinct CDR3 sequences, about 76% of them seen just once. The sample taken for sequencing was naive CD4+ and CD8+ T cells sorted from blood, pooled from several donors. These receptors all come from a pool of human donors in good health; the sample pools cells from several healthy donors.

V and J are TRBV6-6 and TRBJ1-1; no reliable D call. Looked up from germline, CDR1 is MNHNY and CDR2 is SVGAGI (reference sequence). This CDR3 region has 11 residues. The ends were cut back, 7 bases at V and 0 bases at J, with 3 bases in the middle. CDR3 in amino acids: CASIMNTEAFF. CDR3 nucleotides: TGTGCCAGCATTATGAACACTGAAGCTTTCTTT.

V and J are TRBV29-1 and TRBJ2-1, with 8 bases matching TRBD1. The germline CDR1 and CDR2 sequences are SQVTM and ANQGSEA. With 5 bases clipped from V and 1 base from J, the junction kept 4 bases outside the gene matches. The CDR3 extends over 14 amino acids. CDR3 coding DNA: TGCAGCGTTTCAGGGGGCGCATCCTACAATGAGCAGTTCTTC. Its translation: CSVSGGASYNEQFF.

The DNA for the CDR3 is TGTGCCAGTAGTACCGGACAGGGCGGCAATGAGCAGTTCTTC. Its translation is CASSTGQGGNEQFF. V is TRBV19 and J is TRBJ2-1; TRBD1 matches 8 bases. After removal of 4 bases from V and 6 bases from J, the junction contained 5 bases not matched to a gene. The germline V gene encodes CDR1 LNHDA and CDR2 SQIVND (reference sequence). The CDR3 has 14 residues.

The chain joins TRBV28 to TRBJ2-1; 7 bases map to TRBD2. Losses at the gene ends were 2 bases for V and 8 bases for J; bases not matched to a gene: 12. The CDR3 spans 16 residues. Germline V gene data show CDR1 as MDHEN and CDR2 as SYDVKM. CDR3 DNA sequence: TGTGCCAGCAGTTTACCCGCGGGGGTGGGTAGCGATGAGCAGTTCTTC. Its translation is CASSLPAGVGSDEQFF.

This rearrangement joins TRBV28 to TRBJ1-2, with D possibly matching TRBD1 (5 bases). V dropped 5 bases and J dropped 4 bases, with 11 bases sitting between them. Germline V gene data show CDR1 as MDHEN and CDR2 as SYDVKM. The CDR3 consists of 13 residues. CDR3 protein: CASSSRQPYGYTF. CDR3 bases: TGTGCCAGCAGTAGTAGACAGCCCTATGGCTACACCTTC.

J is TRBJ2-5 and V is TRBV27, with a possible D match to TRBD2 (6 bases). The V end was cut by 5 bases, the J end by 1 base, with 23 bases between. This CDR3 has 18 residues. Germline CDR1 reads MNHEY; CDR2 reads SMNVEV (reference sequence). CDR3 sequence reads: CASSGQGLGGRPQETQYF. The CDR3 DNA reads as TGTGCCAGCAGTGGTCAGGGTTTAGGAGGGAGGCCCCAAGAGACCCAGTACTTC.

The chain links TRBV30 to TRBJ2-6, with D uncertain. The V end lost 3 bases, the J end lost 0 bases, and 12 bases lay between the germline ends. CDR1 GTSNPN and CDR2 SVGIG come from the germline V gene (reference sequence). CDR3 size: 16 residues. In DNA form, the CDR3 reads TGTGCCTGGAGGTGGGCCCAAGCCTCTGGGGCCAACGTCCTGACTTTC. Encoded protein: CAWRWAQASGANVLTF.

This rearrangement joins TRBV19 to TRBJ1-1; D not resolved. The CDR3 spans 15 residues. The V end lost 5 bases, the J end lost 0 bases, and 13 bases lay between the germline ends. Germline CDR1 LNHDA, CDR2 SQIVND (reference sequence). This CDR3 is CASSGAGKMNTEAFF. In DNA form, the CDR3 reads TGTGCCAGTAGTGGCGCAGGTAAAATGAACACTGAAGCTTTCTTT.

J is TRBJ2-1 and V is TRBV5-4; D remains ambiguous. The germline V and J ends were trimmed by 2 bases and 2 bases, with 8 bases remaining between them. Per the germline V gene, CDR1 is SGHNT and CDR2 is YYREEE (reference sequence). The CDR3 totals 14 residues. CDR3 sequence reads: CASSFLTTYNEQFF. CDR3 coding DNA: TGTGCCAGCAGCTTTCTTACAACCTACAATGAGCAGTTCTTC.

In the case of this clonotype: The germline gene is not matched at one end of the junction; a read error may be the cause. The chain is built from TRBV5-5 and TRBJ2-1; D not resolved. Looked up from germline, CDR1 is SGHKS and CDR2 is YYEKEE (reference sequence). The CDR3 totals 15 residues. The CDR3 spells CTSSLATLVVDEQFF. In DNA form, the CDR3 reads TGTACCAGCAGCTTGGCAACGCTGGTCGTCGATGAGCAGTTCTTC.